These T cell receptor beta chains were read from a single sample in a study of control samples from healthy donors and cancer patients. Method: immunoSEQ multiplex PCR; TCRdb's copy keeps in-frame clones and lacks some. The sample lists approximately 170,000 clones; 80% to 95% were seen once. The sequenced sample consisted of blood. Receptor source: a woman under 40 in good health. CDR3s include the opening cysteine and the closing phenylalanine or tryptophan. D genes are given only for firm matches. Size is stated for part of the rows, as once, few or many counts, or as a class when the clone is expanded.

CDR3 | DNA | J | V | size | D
CASSLLASYGYTF | TGTGCCAGCAGTTTATTGGCCTCCTATGGCTACACCTTC | TRBJ1-2 | TRBV12-3/TRBV12-4 | - | -
CASSQGAGQDYGYTF | TGCGCCAGCAGCCAAGGGGCAGGGCAAGACTATGGCTACACCTTC | TRBJ1-2 | TRBV4-1 | - | -
CASSLGGNTEAFF | TGTGCCAGCAGTTTAGGAGGGAACACTGAAGCTTTCTTT | TRBJ1-1 | TRBV12-3/TRBV12-4 | - | -
CASSYLGNRVGELFF | TGTGCCAGCAGTTACCTGGGTAACAGGGTAGGGGAGCTGTTTTTT | TRBJ2-2 | TRBV6-6 | - | -
CASSVAIQETQYF | TGTGCCAGCAGCGTAGCGATCCAAGAGACCCAGTACTTC | TRBJ2-5 | TRBV9 | - | -
CASSQVGDSQETQYF | TGCGCCAGCAGCCAAGTTGGGGACAGCCAAGAGACCCAGTACTTC | TRBJ2-5 | TRBV4-1 | - | TRBD1
CASSAPGLARGNEQFF | TGTGCCAGTAGTGCACCGGGACTAGCGAGAGGCAATGAGCAGTTCTTC | TRBJ2-1 | TRBV19 | - | TRBD2
CASSLWGTGSYNEQFF | TGTGCCAGCAGTTTATGGGGGACAGGGAGCTACAATGAGCAGTTCTTC | TRBJ2-1 | TRBV28 | - | TRBD1
CASSFTKTGYQETQYF | TGTGCCAGCAGCTTCACGAAAACTGGGTACCAAGAGACCCAGTACTTC | TRBJ2-5 | TRBV7-9 | - | -
CASSANFRRNSPLHF | TGTGCCAGTAGTGCAAATTTCCGCCGAAATTCACCCCTCCACTTT | TRBJ1-6 | TRBV19 | - | -
CASRRTVTDTQYF | TGTGCCAGCAGGCGGACAGTCACAGATACGCAGTATTTT | TRBJ2-3 | TRBV28 | - | -
CASSVEGIGSPLHF | TGTGCCAGCAGCGTTGAGGGGATAGGTTCACCCCTCCACTTT | TRBJ1-6 | TRBV9 | - | -
CASSYPDRQEAFF | TGTGCCAGCAGTTACCCGGACAGACAGGAAGCTTTCTTT | TRBJ1-1 | TRBV6-5 | - | -
CASSLDRGSYNEQFF | TGTGCCAGCAGCTTAGACAGGGGTTCCTACAATGAGCAGTTCTTC | TRBJ2-1 | TRBV11-2 | once | -
CSVELHKGSSYEQYF | TGCAGCGTTGAGCTTCACAAAGGGAGCTCCTACGAGCAGTACTTC | TRBJ2-7 | TRBV29-1 | - | -